This record covers a single T cell receptor (beta chain). For the second PCR, which ran for about 6 to 11 cycles, a sample-barcoded 5' primer and a J-beta primer mix were used. From the 5' RACE reads, TCRdb called clonotypes with MiXCR, one entry per CDR3 protein. This table has 750,000 to 1,000,000 distinct CDR3 sequences, 25% to 35% appearing once. The data stem from a study of blood T cells in healthy people across ages. Germline CDR1 is MNHNS and CDR2 is SASEGT. CDR3 length: 14 amino acids. Trimming left V 6 bases short and J 2 bases short, with 8 bases between. The sample was also reused in another study, on T cells of mothers and their children.

The sample comprised blood. The sequence came from a woman aged 40-49 years in good health. V gene TRBV6-1 combines with J gene TRBJ2-6, with D unresolved. The CDR3 DNA follows: TGTGCCAGCAGAGGCGTAGCTGGGGCCAACGTCCTGACTTTC. The encoded protein is CASRGVAGANVLTF.